This T cell receptor (beta chain) was profiled in a study of T cells in Graves' hyperthyroidism and ophthalmopathy. Amplified regions were TCR beta CDR3 sequences from RNA transcripts. HTBI primers drove first-round RT-PCR of the TCR CDR3. TCRdb re-derived calls from the multiplex PCR reads in MiXCR, one entry per CDR3 protein. The sample holds some 770,000 distinct CDR3 sequences, roughly 15% seen once. Overall study findings and caveats: The blood repertoire included most of the expanded thyroid clonotypes above 0.001.

A note on this clonotype: Its antigen is currently unknown.

PBMCs came from 9 to 10 ml fresh peripheral blood. CDR1 and CDR2 (germline): DFQATT, SNEGSKA (reference sequence). J was trimmed by 3 bases and V by 2 bases; bases with no gene match: 15. There are 17 residues in the CDR3. Sequences were obtained from blood. This receptor was obtained from a man aged 18 to 29 with Graves' hyperthyroidism. The J gene is TRBJ1-2, the V gene TRBV20-1; the match to TRBD1 covers 7 bases. The CDR3 sequence: CSARNSPGQPLYYGYTF. The CDR3, as DNA: TGCAGTGCTAGAAACAGCCCGGGACAGCCGCTCTACTATGGCTACACCTTC.